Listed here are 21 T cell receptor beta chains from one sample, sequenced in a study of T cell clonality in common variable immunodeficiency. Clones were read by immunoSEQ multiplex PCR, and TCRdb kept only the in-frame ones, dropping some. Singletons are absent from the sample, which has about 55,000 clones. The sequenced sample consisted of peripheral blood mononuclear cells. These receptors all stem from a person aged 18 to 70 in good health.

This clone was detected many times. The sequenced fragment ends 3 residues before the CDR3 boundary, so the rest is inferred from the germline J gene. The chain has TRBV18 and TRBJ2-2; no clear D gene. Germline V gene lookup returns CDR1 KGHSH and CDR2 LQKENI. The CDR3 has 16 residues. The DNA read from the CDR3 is TGTGCCAGCTCACCATCGAATGGGCAGCTTAATGAAAAG. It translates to CASSPSNGQLNEK. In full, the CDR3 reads CASSPSNGQLNEKLFF.

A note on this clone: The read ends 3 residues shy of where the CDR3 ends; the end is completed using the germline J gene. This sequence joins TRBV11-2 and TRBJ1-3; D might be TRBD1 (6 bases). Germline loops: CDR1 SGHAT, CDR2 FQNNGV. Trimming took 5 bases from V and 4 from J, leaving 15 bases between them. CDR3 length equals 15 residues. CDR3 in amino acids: CASSPIGGLGNTIYF. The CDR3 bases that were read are TGTGCCAGCAGCCCCATTGGGGGCTTGGGAAACACC.

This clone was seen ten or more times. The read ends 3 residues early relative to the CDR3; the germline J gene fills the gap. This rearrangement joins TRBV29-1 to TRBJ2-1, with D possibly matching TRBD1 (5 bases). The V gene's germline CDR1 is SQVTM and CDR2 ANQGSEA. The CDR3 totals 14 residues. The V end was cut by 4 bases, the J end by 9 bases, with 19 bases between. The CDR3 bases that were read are TGCAGCGTTGTCCCCAACCAATACAGGATTGAG. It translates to CSVVPNQYRIE. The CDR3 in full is CSVVPNQYRIEQFF.

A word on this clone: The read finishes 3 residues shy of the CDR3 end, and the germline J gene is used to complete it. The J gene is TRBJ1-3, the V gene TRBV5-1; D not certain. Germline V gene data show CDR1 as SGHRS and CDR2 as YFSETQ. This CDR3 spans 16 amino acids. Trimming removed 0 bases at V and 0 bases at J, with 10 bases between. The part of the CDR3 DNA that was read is TGCGCCAGCAGCTTGGATGGGCAGAACTCTGGAAACACC. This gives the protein CASSLDGQNSGNT. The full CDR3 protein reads CASSLDGQNSGNTIYF. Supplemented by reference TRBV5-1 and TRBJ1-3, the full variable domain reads KAGVTQTPRYLIKTRGQQVTLSCSPISGHRSVSWYQQTPGQGLQFLFEYFSETQRNKGNFPGRFSGRQFSNSRSEMNVSTLELGDSALYLCASSLDGQNSGNTIYFGEGSWLTVV.

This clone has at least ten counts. CDR3 region: CAWAGTGEGAKNIQYF. The covered CDR3 bases are TGTGCCTGGGCCGGGACAGGGGAAGGGGCCAAAAACATT. The genes are TRBV30 and TRBJ2-4; TRBD1 agrees at 10 bases. The read ends 3 residues before the CDR3 terminus; that terminus is restored from the germline J gene. Germline trimming cut 5 bases from V and 1 base from J; bases unmatched to any gene: 8. Germline values: CDR1 GTSNPN, CDR2 SVGIG (reference sequence). The CDR3 has 16 amino acids.

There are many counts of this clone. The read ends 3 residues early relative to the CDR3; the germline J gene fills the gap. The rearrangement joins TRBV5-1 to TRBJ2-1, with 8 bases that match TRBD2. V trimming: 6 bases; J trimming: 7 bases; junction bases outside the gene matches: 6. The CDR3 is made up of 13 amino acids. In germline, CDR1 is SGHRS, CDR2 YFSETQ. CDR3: CASKLAVLNEQFF. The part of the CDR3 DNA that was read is TGCGCCAGCAAACTAGCGGTGTTGAATGAG.

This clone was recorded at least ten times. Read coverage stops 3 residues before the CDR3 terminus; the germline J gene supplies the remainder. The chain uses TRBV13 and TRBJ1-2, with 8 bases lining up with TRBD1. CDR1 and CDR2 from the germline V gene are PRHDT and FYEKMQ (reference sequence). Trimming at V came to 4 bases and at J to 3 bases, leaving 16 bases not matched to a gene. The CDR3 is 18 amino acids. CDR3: CASSSRGRRGLVYYGYTF. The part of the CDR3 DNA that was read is TGTGCCAGCAGCTCAAGAGGTCGCAGGGGGCTTGTCTACTATGGC.

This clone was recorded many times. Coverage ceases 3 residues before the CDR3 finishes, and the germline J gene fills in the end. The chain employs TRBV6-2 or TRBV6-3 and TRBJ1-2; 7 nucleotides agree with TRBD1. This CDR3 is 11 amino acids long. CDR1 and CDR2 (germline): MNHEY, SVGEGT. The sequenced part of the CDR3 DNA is TGTGCCAGCAGACAGGGGAACGGC. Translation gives CASRQGNG. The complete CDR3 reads CASRQGNGYTF.

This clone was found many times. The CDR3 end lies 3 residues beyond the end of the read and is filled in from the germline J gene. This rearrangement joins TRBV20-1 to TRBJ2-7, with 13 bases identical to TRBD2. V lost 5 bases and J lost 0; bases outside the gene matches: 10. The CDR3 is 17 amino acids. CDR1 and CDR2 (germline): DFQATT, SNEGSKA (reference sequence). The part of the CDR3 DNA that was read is TGCAGTGCTGGTACGATCGGGACTAGCGGGGTCTCCTACGAG. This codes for CSAGTIGTSGVSYE. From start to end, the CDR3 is CSAGTIGTSGVSYEQYF.

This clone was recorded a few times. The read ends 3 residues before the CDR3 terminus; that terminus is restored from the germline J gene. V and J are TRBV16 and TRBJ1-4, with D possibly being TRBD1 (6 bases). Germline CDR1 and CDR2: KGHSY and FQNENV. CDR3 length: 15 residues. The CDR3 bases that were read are TGTGCCAGCAAGGGGGGGAGCTCCTATAATTCACCA. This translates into CASKGGSSYNSP. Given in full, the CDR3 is CASKGGSSYNSPLFF. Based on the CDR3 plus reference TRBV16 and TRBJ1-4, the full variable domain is GEEVAQTPKHLVRGEGQKAKLYCAPIKGHSYVFWYQQVLKNEFKFLISFQNENVFDETGMPKERFSAKCLPNSPCSLEIQATKLEDSAVYFCASKGGSSYNSPLFFGSGTQLSVL.

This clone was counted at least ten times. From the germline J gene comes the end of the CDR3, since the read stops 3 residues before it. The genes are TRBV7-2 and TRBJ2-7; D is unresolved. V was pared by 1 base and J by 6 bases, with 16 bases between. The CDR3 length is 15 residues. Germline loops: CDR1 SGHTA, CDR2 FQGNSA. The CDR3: CASSLVSGLVGEQYF. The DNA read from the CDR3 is TGTGCCAGCAGCTTAGTGAGTGGTCTAGTAGGCGAG. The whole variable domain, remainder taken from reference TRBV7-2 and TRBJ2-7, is GAGVSQSPSNKVTEKGKDVELRCDPISGHTALYWYRQSLGQGLEFLIYFQGNSAPDKSGLPSDRFSAERTGGSVSTLTIQRTQQEDSAVYLCASSLVSGLVGEQYFGPGTRLTVT.

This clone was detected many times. The covered CDR3 bases are TGTGCCAGCCGGACAGGGGCCAATTCACCC. This sequence encodes CASRTGANSP. The complete CDR3 reads CASRTGANSPLHF. The J gene is TRBJ1-6, the V gene TRBV2; 9 bases line up with TRBD1. The missing CDR3 end, 3 residues past where the read stops, is filled in from the germline J gene. The CDR3 is made up of 13 amino acids. After removal of 8 bases from V and 7 bases from J, the junction contained 3 bases not matched to a gene. Germline values: CDR1 SNHLY, CDR2 FYNNEI.

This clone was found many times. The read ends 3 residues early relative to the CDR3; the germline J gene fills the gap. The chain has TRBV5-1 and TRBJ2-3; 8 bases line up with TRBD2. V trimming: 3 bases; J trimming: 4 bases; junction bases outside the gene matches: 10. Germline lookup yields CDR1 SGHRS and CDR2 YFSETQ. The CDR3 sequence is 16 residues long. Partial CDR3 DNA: TGCGCCAGCAGCTGGACCGCGGGGGGCGTAGCAGATACG. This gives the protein CASSWTAGGVADT. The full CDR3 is CASSWTAGGVADTQYF.

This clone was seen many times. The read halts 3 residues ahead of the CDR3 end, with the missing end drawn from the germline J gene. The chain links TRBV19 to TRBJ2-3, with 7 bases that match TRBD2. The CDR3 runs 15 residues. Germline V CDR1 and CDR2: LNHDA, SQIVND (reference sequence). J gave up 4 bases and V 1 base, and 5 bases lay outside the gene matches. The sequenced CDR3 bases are TGTGCCAGTAGTATAGTTAGCGGGTGGTCAGATACG. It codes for CASSIVSGWSDT. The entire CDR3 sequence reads CASSIVSGWSDTQYF.

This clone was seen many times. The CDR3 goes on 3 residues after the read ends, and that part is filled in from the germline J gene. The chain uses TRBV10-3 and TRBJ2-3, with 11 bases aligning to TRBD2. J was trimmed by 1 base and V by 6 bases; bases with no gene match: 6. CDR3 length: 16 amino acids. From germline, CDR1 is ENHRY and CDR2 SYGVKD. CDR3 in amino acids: CAISGLAGRGTDTQYF. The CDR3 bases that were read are TGTGCCATCAGCGGACTAGCGGGTCGTGGCACAGATACG.

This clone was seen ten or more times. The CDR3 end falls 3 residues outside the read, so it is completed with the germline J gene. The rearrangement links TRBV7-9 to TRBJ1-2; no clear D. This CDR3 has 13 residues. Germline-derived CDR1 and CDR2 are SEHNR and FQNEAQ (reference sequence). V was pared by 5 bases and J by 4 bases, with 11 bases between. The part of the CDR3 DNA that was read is TGTGCCAGCAGCCCTGCGGTCGGCTATGGC. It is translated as CASSPAVGYG. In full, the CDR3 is CASSPAVGYGYTF.

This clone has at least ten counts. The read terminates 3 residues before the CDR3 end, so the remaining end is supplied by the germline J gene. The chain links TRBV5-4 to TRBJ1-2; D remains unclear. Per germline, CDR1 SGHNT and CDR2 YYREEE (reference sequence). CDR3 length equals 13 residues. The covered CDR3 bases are TGTGCCAGCAGCTTGGCCGAGGCAGGAGGC. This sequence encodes CASSLAEAGG. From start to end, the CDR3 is CASSLAEAGGYTF. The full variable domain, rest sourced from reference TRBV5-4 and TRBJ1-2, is ETGVTQSPTHLIKTRGQQVTLRCSSQSGHNTVSWYQQALGQGPQFIFQYYREEENGRGNFPPRFSGLQFPNYSSELNVNALELDDSALYLCASSLAEAGGYTFGSGTRLTVV.

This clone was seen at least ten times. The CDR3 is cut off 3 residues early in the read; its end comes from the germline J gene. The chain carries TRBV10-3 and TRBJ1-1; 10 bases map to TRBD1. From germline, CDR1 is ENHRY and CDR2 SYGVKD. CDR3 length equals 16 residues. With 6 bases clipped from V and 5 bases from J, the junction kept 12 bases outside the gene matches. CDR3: CAISPTSGQGGTEAFF. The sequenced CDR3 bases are TGTGCCATCAGCCCAACCTCAGGACAGGGGGGGACTGAA.

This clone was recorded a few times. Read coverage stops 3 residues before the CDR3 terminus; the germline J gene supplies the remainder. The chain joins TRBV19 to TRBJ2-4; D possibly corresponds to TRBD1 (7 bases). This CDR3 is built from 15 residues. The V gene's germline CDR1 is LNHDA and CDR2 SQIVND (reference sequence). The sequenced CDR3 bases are TGTGCCAGTACCCCACAGGACAGGACTAACTATGGT. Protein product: CASTPQDRTNYG. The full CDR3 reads CASTPQDRTNYGQYF.

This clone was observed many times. This chain's CDR3 is CSVLPDRGNIQYF. The CDR3 DNA, read in part, is TGCAGCGTCCTCCCCGACAGGGGAAACATT. This chain uses TRBV29-1 with TRBJ2-4; 8 bases agree with TRBD1. The read ends 3 residues shy of where the CDR3 ends; the end is completed using the germline J gene. J was trimmed by 6 bases and V by 6 bases; bases with no gene match: 7. Germline V gene data show CDR1 as SQVTM and CDR2 as ANQGSEA. There are 13 residues in the CDR3. The entire variable domain, with the rest obtained from reference TRBV29-1 and TRBJ2-4, is as follows: SAVISQKPSRDICQRGTSLTIQCQVDSQVTMMFWYRQQPGQSLTLIATANQGSEATYESGFVIDKFPISRPNLTFSTLTVSNMSPEDSSIYLCSVLPDRGNIQYFGAGTRLSVL.

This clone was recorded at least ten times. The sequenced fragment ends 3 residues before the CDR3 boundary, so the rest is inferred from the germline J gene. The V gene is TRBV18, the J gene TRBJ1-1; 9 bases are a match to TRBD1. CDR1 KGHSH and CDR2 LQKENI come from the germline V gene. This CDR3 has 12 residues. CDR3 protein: CASARDREEAFF. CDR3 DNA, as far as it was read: TGTGCCAGCGCTCGGGACAGGGAGGAA.